The 29 T cell receptor beta chains below come from one sample, sequenced in a study of T-cell reconstitution after alpha-beta-depleted transplantation in children. The TCRbeta library incorporated unique molecular identifiers. TCRdb re-analysed the PCR reads in MiXCR, keeping a single row per CDR3 protein. The profile shows some 640,000 distinct CDR3 sequences, roughly 15% of them singletons. The material sequenced was PBMCs from the stem cell graft donor, taken from the stem cell graft. The receptors were gathered from a human donor who donated a stem cell graft to a child with acute myeloid leukemia.

The CDR3 loop reads CASSLLGQGFTGELFF. The CDR3 DNA follows: TGTGCCAGCAGCTTACTGGGACAGGGGTTCACCGGGGAGCTGTTTTTT. This rearrangement joins TRBV11-3 to TRBJ2-2, with TRBD1 identical over 10 bases. The V gene end was trimmed by 2 bases and the J gene end by 4 bases; junction bases not matched to a gene: 4. Germline V gene lookup returns CDR1 SGHNT and CDR2 YENEEA. The CDR3 is 16 amino acids.

This clonotype was seen a handful of times. The chain has TRBV10-3 and TRBJ2-5; 9 nucleotides match TRBD2. The germline V gene encodes CDR1 ENHRY and CDR2 SYGVKD. With 2 bases clipped from V and 2 bases from J, the junction kept 9 bases outside the gene matches. The CDR3 is made up of 17 amino acids. The CDR3 reads CAISETESGGSQETQYF. In nucleotides, the CDR3 is TGTGCCATCAGTGAGACCGAAAGCGGGGGGTCTCAAGAGACCCAGTACTTC.

The sample holds a few counts of this clonotype. This chain uses TRBV7-2 with TRBJ2-7; a weak D match, TRBD2 (6 bases). The CDR3 loop spans 15 amino acids. V gave up 5 bases and J gave up 6 bases, with 20 bases separating them. Germline CDR1 SGHTA, CDR2 FQGNSA. CDR3 sequence reads: CASSRDGSRSLEQYF. The CDR3 DNA follows: TGTGCCAGCAGCCGTGACGGGAGTCGGTCACTCGAGCAGTACTTC.

This clonotype was seen at least ten times. The rearrangement uses TRBV20-1 and TRBJ2-6; the D is unclear. The CDR3 is made up of 12 amino acids. Germline V gene lookup returns CDR1 DFQATT and CDR2 SNEGSKA (reference sequence). V shed 6 bases and J shed 2 bases, with 5 bases lying between them. CDR3 sequence (DNA): TGCAGTGCCGCCCCTGGGGCCAACGTCCTGACTTTC. This sequence encodes CSAAPGANVLTF.

Details on this clonotype: A much more abundant neighbour one base away suggests this may be a read error. This chain connects TRBV12-3 or TRBV12-4 to TRBJ2-2; 8 bases line up with TRBD1. This CDR3 contains 14 residues. The V segment lost 5 bases and the J segment 3 bases; nucleotides outside the gene matches: 2. The CDR3 sequence: CASSVDRDTGELFF. CDR3 sequence (DNA): TGTGCCAGCAGTGTGGACAGGGACACCGGGGAGCTGTTTTTT.

This clonotype has at least ten counts. The CDR3 sequence: CASSALGHEQYV. The CDR3 nucleotides read TGCGCCAGCAGTGCCCTAGGGCACGAGCAGTACGTC. The V and J genes are TRBV10-2 and TRBJ2-7, with D unresolved. The germline V and J ends were trimmed by 4 bases and 5 bases, with 9 bases remaining between them. Germline loops: CDR1 WSHSY, CDR2 SAAADI. This CDR3 has 12 amino acids.

This clonotype was seen only a few times. DNA of the CDR3: TGTGCCACCAGTGTCGGACAGGGTGTGGGGACCCAGTACTTC. Its translation: CATSVGQGVGTQYF. This chain connects TRBV24-1 to TRBJ2-5, with TRBD1 matching over 8 bases. From germline, CDR1 is KGHDR and CDR2 SFDVKD. CDR3 length: 14 residues. Germline trimming cut 5 bases from V and 7 bases from J; bases unmatched to any gene: 8.

In its sample, this clonotype was seen many times. The chain recombines TRBV7-2 with TRBJ2-3, with 10 positions matching TRBD2. Germline CDR1 SGHTA, CDR2 FQGNSA. J lost 5 bases, V lost 5 bases, and 10 bases had no gene match. The CDR3 sequence is 16 residues long. The CDR3 region has the DNA TGTGCCAGCAGCCCCCAAAGCGGGGGGGCCATAGATACGCAGTATTTT. Encoded protein: CASSPQSGGAIDTQYF.

This clonotype was seen many times. This chain joins TRBV7-8 and TRBJ1-2; TRBD1 agrees at 11 bases. Trimming took 1 base from V and 1 from J; bases not matched to a gene: 8. The germline gives CDR1 SGHVS, CDR2 FQNEAQ. The CDR3 extends over 18 amino acids. CDR3 region: CASSLEKGQGGSNYGYTF. DNA of the CDR3: TGTGCCAGCAGCTTAGAAAAGGGACAGGGGGGGAGTAACTATGGCTACACCTTC.

This clonotype occurred a few times. The CDR3 DNA is TGTGCCAGCAGCTTACAGAACTCCTATAATTCACCCCTCCACTTT. Residues: CASSLQNSYNSPLHF. The V and J genes are TRBV7-2 and TRBJ1-6, with D hard to call. The V gene lost 2 bases and the J gene lost 0 bases, with 5 bases spanning the gap. The V gene's germline CDR1 is SGHTA and CDR2 FQGNSA. The CDR3 length is 15 residues. The whole variable domain, remainder taken from reference TRBV7-2 and TRBJ1-6, is GAGVSQSPSNKVTEKGKDVELRCDPISGHTALYWYRQSLGQGLEFLIYFQGNSAPDKSGLPSDRFSAERTGGSVSTLTIQRTQQEDSAVYLCASSLQNSYNSPLHFGNGTRLTVT.

This clonotype was recorded a few times. The chain recombines TRBV27 with TRBJ2-1; 9 positions match TRBD2. Trimming cost V 5 bases and J 7 bases; bases outside gene matches: 12. The CDR3 runs 16 residues. From germline, CDR1 is MNHEY and CDR2 SMNVEV (reference sequence). The CDR3 region has the DNA TGTGCCAGCAGTCCCTACCTTAGCGGGGGTGGGAATGAGCAGTTCTTC. Its protein is CASSPYLSGGGNEQFF.

V is TRBV29-1 and J is TRBJ2-3; 9 bases agree with TRBD2. CDR3 length equals 14 residues. Germline CDR1 SQVTM, CDR2 ANQGSEA. The junction had 9 bases not matched to a gene; V was cut back by 5 bases and J by 6 bases. The DNA for the CDR3 is TGCAGCGTTCGGGATAGCGGGGGCGAGGATACGCAGTATTTT. Protein: CSVRDSGGEDTQYF.

The rearrangement links TRBV2 to TRBJ1-5, with D possibly matching TRBD1 (5 bases). CDR3 length equals 13 residues. CDR1 is SNHLY and CDR2 is FYNNEI in the germline V gene. V lost 3 bases and J lost 4, with 7 bases in between. CDR3 amino acids: CASSDHRNQPQHF. In nucleotides, the CDR3 is TGTGCCAGCAGTGATCACAGGAATCAGCCCCAGCATTTT.

V is TRBV7-2 and J is TRBJ1-5; D gene ambiguous. This CDR3 is 15 amino acids long. The V and J ends lost 4 bases and 4 bases respectively, with 14 bases between them. CDR1 is SGHTA, CDR2 FQGNSA, per germline. CDR3 DNA sequence: TGTGCCAGCAGCTGGACCGGACTGGCGAATCAGCCCCAGCATTTT. As protein: CASSWTGLANQPQHF.

The rearrangement uses TRBV5-1 and TRBJ2-2, with D tentatively TRBD2 (6 bases). The germline V and J ends were trimmed by 0 bases and 1 base, with 10 bases remaining between them. Germline V lookup: CDR1 SGHRS, CDR2 YFSETQ. The CDR3 has 16 residues. In DNA form, the CDR3 reads TGCGCCAGCAGCTTGGAGGTAGCGGAGAACACCGGGGAGCTGTTTTTT. Encoded protein: CASSLEVAENTGELFF.

The genes are TRBV5-5 and TRBJ1-5; TRBD1 matches at 8 bases. The CDR3 contains 14 residues. The trim removed 4 bases at V and 6 bases at J, leaving 6 bases unmatched. Germline values: CDR1 SGHKS, CDR2 YYEKEE (reference sequence). The CDR3 here is CASSHRGEGQPQHF. CDR3 DNA sequence: TGTGCCAGCAGCCACAGGGGGGAAGGTCAGCCCCAGCATTTT.

The CDR3 DNA sequence: TGCAGTGCTAGAGAATGGGGGGTAGATTCGTCACCCCTCCACTTT. This translates into CSAREWGVDSSPLHF. The chain combines TRBV20-1 with TRBJ1-6, with D perhaps TRBD1 (5 bases). Germline CDR1 and CDR2: DFQATT and SNEGSKA (reference sequence). V shed 0 bases and J shed 10 bases, with 16 bases lying between them. The CDR3 has 15 amino acids.

This clonotype has at least ten counts. This chain links TRBV12-3 or TRBV12-4 with TRBJ2-3; D is uncertain. The CDR3 extends over 14 amino acids. Between the trimmed V and J ends, which lost 3 bases and 4 bases, there was a span of 11 bases. The CDR3 DNA follows: TGTGCCAGCAGTTTCTACGCTGACTCAGATACGCAGTATTTT. It translates to CASSFYADSDTQYF.

The table lists this clonotype with a few counts. The chain joins TRBV30 to TRBJ2-2; D is possibly TRBD1 (5 bases). The CDR3 totals 17 residues. Per the germline V gene, CDR1 is GTSNPN and CDR2 is SVGIG (reference sequence). V was shortened by 3 bases and J by 5 bases, with 22 bases between the two germline ends. The CDR3 reads CAWRQRQAWGSTGELFF. The CDR3 DNA follows: TGTGCCTGGAGGCAGAGGCAGGCGTGGGGCAGTACCGGGGAGCTGTTTTTT. The complete variable domain, with remaining parts taken from reference TRBV30 and TRBJ2-2, reads SQTIHQWPATLVQPVGSPLSLECTVEGTSNPNLYWYRQAAGRGLQLLFYSVGIGQISSEVPQNLSASRPQDRQFILSSKKLLLSDSGFYLCAWRQRQAWGSTGELFFGEGSRLTVL.

Only a few counts were recorded for this clonotype. The chain links TRBV29-1 to TRBJ2-7; the D call may be TRBD1 or TRBD2 (5 bases each). The CDR3 is 14 amino acids. CDR1 is SQVTM and CDR2 is ANQGSEA in the germline V gene. Trimming shortened V by 0 bases and J by 2 bases, and 11 bases separated the two germline ends. CDR3 nucleotide sequence: TGCAGCGTTGAAGATCGAGGGGCCCCCTACGAGCAGTACTTC. Amino acid sequence: CSVEDRGAPYEQYF.

There are many counts of this clonotype. The chain's CDR3 is CASTPNSGQGFYEQYF. CDR3 DNA sequence: TGTGCCAGCACCCCTAATTCGGGACAGGGGTTTTACGAGCAGTACTTC. This chain links TRBV27 with TRBJ2-7; 10 bases map to TRBD1. CDR1 and CDR2 from the germline V gene are MNHEY and SMNVEV (reference sequence). The V gene end was trimmed by 7 bases and the J gene end by 4 bases; junction bases not matched to a gene: 13. The CDR3 covers 16 residues.

This chain connects TRBV28 to TRBJ2-4; D gene ambiguous. This CDR3 has 19 residues. V lost 3 bases to trimming and J lost 1 base, with 22 bases between them. The germline CDR1 and CDR2 sequences are MDHEN and SYDVKM. CDR3 amino acids: CASSFYSPLNLFAKNIQYF. The CDR3 nucleotides are TGTGCCAGCAGTTTCTACAGTCCTCTAAACCTCTTCGCCAAAAACATTCAGTACTTC.

The sample holds many counts of this clonotype. CDR3 coding DNA: TGTGCCATCAGGTCGACAGGGTCTAGCACAGATACGCAGTATTTT. Translated: CAIRSTGSSTDTQYF. The chain carries TRBV10-3 and TRBJ2-3; 7 bases are shared with TRBD1. Germline CDR1 is ENHRY and CDR2 is SYGVKD. This CDR3 comprises 15 residues. Trimming cost V 6 bases and J 0 bases; bases outside gene matches: 6.

The gene calls are TRBV6-5 and TRBJ1-2, with D unclear. V lost 2 bases and J lost 4, with 8 bases in between. The CDR3 totals 13 residues. Germline V gene data show CDR1 as MNHEY and CDR2 as SVGAGI. The CDR3 nucleotides are TGTGCCAGCAGTTACAGGGCTTCCTATGGCTACACCTTC. It codes for CASSYRASYGYTF.

The chain combines TRBV20-1 with TRBJ2-5; 9 bases line up with TRBD2. CDR3 size: 16 residues. CDR1 is DFQATT, CDR2 SNEGSKA, per germline (reference sequence). After removal of 0 bases from V and 1 base from J, the junction contained 6 bases not matched to a gene. The CDR3 region has the DNA TGCAGTGCTAGAGATCACAGCGGGGGGTCCCAAGAGACCCAGTACTTC. The encoded protein is CSARDHSGGSQETQYF.

In its sample, this clonotype was seen many times. The chain employs TRBV7-2 and TRBJ2-1; D is perhaps TRBD1 (5 bases). In germline, CDR1 is SGHTA, CDR2 FQGNSA. V lost 1 base and J lost 6, with 13 bases in between. The CDR3 is 15 residues long. DNA of the CDR3: TGTGCCAGCAGCTTAGTGGCAGGGCAATTCAATGAGCAGTTCTTC. Translating it yields CASSLVAGQFNEQFF.

In this sample, this clonotype turned up many times. The genes are TRBV20-1 and TRBJ2-1; possibly TRBD1 for D (6 bases). V lost 5 bases, J lost 2 bases, and 13 bases lay in between. Germline lookup yields CDR1 DFQATT and CDR2 SNEGSKA (reference sequence). This CDR3 has 14 residues. Here the CDR3 DNA reads TGCAGTGCTGAGGGCAGGGGTCCCTACAATGAGCAGTTCTTC. This codes for CSAEGRGPYNEQFF.

The chain uses TRBV5-5 and TRBJ2-2; tentative D call: TRBD1 (5 bases). Germline V gene data show CDR1 as SGHKS and CDR2 as YYEKEE (reference sequence). Trimming removed 0 bases at V and 7 bases at J, with 7 bases between. This CDR3 is 13 amino acids long. The CDR3 loop reads CASSLGQGGELFF. The CDR3 DNA reads as TGTGCCAGCAGCTTGGGTCAGGGCGGGGAGCTGTTTTTT.

In its sample, this clonotype was seen a few times. This chain joins TRBV28 and TRBJ2-7; 7 nucleotides align to TRBD1. V was clipped by 6 bases and J by 2 bases; unmatched bases: 10. This CDR3 is built from 15 residues. Germline V CDR1 and CDR2: MDHEN, SYDVKM. The CDR3 nucleotides read TGTGCCAGCAGCCGAAGGGACAGAGCTGCCTACGAGCAGTACTTC. It is translated as CASSRRDRAAYEQYF.